These T cell receptor beta chains were read from a single sample in a study of blood T cell repertoires in COVID-19. Repertoires were generated with immunoSEQ multiplex PCR, while TCRdb's copy carries only in-frame clones and drops some. In the table there are approximately 72,000 clones, roughly 90% of which are singletons. The sample taken for sequencing was peripheral blood. The receptors were sampled from a man aged 45-65 years with acute or convalescent COVID-19. The CDR3 runs from the conserved cysteine through the conserved F or W. The D gene is left open where the match is weak. Only some rows state a clone size, as once, few, many or a class for expanded clones.

j_call	v_call	clone_size	d_call	cdr3_nt	cdr3_aa
TRBJ1-5	TRBV6-5	-	-	TGTGCCAGCAGTCAAAAAAGGGGAAATCAGCCCCAGCATTTT	CASSQKRGNQPQHF
TRBJ2-3	TRBV2	-	-	TGTGCCAGCGGACGGGACTTTACAGATACGCAGTATTTT	CASGRDFTDTQYF
TRBJ2-1	TRBV27	-	-	TGTGCCAGCATCGGAGGGAGCTCCTACAATGAGCAGTTCTTC	CASIGGSSYNEQFF
TRBJ1-1	TRBV9	-	-	TGTGCCAGCAGCTCTGGAGCGAACACTGAAGCTTTCTTT	CASSSGANTEAFF
TRBJ2-5	TRBV28	-	TRBD2	TGTGCCAGCACCTTAGCGGGGGGCTTTCAAGAGACCCAGTACTTC	CASTLAGGFQETQYF
TRBJ2-1	TRBV12-5	-	TRBD2	TGTGCTAGTGGCCGCGGGCGGGGGAACAATGAGCAGTTCTTC	CASGRGRGNNEQFF
TRBJ2-6	TRBV6-2/TRBV6-3	-	-	TGTGCCAGCAGTCTCCAGGGCTCTGGGGCCAACGTCCTGACTTTC	CASSLQGSGANVLTF
TRBJ2-7	TRBV11-3	-	-	TGTGCCAGCAGCCCAGGGCCTTCCTACGAGCAGTACTTC	CASSPGPSYEQYF
TRBJ2-2	TRBV10-1	-	-	TGCGCCAGCAGACTCGCTCTGAACACCGGGGAGCTGTTTTTT	CASRLALNTGELFF
TRBJ1-1	TRBV6-5	-	-	TGTGCCAGCAGTCATACAGCGAACACTGAAGCTTTCTTT	CASSHTANTEAFF
TRBJ2-4	TRBV5-6	-	-	TGTGCCAGCAGCCGCGGACAGATTAGGGACATTCAGTACTTC	CASSRGQIRDIQYF
TRBJ1-2	TRBV2	-	-	TGTGCCAGCAGTGAAGGCCGGGTTCGGAACTATGGCTACACCTTC	CASSEGRVRNYGYTF
TRBJ2-2	TRBV3-1/TRBV3-2	-	TRBD1	TGTGCCAGCAGCCGCGGACAGGGAGGTTCGGCCGGGGAGCTGTTTTTT	CASSRGQGGSAGELFF
TRBJ2-5	TRBV29-1	-	-	TGCAGCGTTGCCCGGGGCCAAGAGACCCAGTACTTC	CSVARGQETQYF
TRBJ1-2	TRBV19	-	-	TGTGCCAGTACCAAGACAGGCGCCCTTAACTATGGCTACACCTTC	CASTKTGALNYGYTF
TRBJ2-1	TRBV6-1	-	-	TGTGCCAGCAGTGAATTTAGGGGGTCCAACAATGAGCAGTTCTTC	CASSEFRGSNNEQFF
TRBJ2-3	TRBV2	once	-	TGTGCCAGCAGTGAAGCAGTATGGGCCCCAGATACGCAGTATTTT	CASSEAVWAPDTQYF
TRBJ2-4	TRBV7-8	once	TRBD2	TGTGCCAGCAGCCCCATCGGGTGGGCGGGGGTAGCCAAAAACATTCAGTACTTC	CASSPIGWAGVAKNIQYF
TRBJ1-2	TRBV5-1	-	TRBD1	TGCGCCAGCAGCGGGGAAAGACAGGGAAACTACACCTTC	CASSGERQGNYTF
TRBJ1-1	TRBV19	few	-	TGTGCCAGTACTAGTTACATGAACACTGAAGCTTTCTTT	CASTSYMNTEAFF
TRBJ2-3	TRBV5-1	once	TRBD1	TGCGCCAGCAGCTTGGGGACAGGGGCGAGCACAGATACGCAGTATTTT	CASSLGTGASTDTQYF
TRBJ2-3	TRBV27	once	-	TGTGCCAGCAGCTCCCAAGACACTAGCACAGATACGCAGTATTTT	CASSSQDTSTDTQYF
TRBJ2-7	TRBV7-9	-	TRBD2	TGTGCCAGCAGCTGGGCCTTAGCGGGGGTCTCCTACGAGCAGTACTTC	CASSWALAGVSYEQYF
TRBJ2-7	TRBV19	-	-	TGTGCCAGTAGCCGAACCGCGAGATACGAGCAGTACTTC	CASSRTARYEQYF
TRBJ2-1	TRBV5-3	-	-	TGTGCCAGAAAGCGGGCGAGCTCCTACAATGAGCAGTTCTTC	CARKRASSYNEQFF
TRBJ2-1	TRBV7-3	-	TRBD1	TGTGCCAGCAGCCAGGACAGGGCCTCCTACAATGAGCAGTTCTTC	CASSQDRASYNEQFF
TRBJ1-1	TRBV2	-	-	TGTGCCAGCAGTGAAAATCCCGGCACTGAAGCTTTCTTT	CASSENPGTEAFF
TRBJ2-2	TRBV7-6	-	TRBD2	TGTGCCAGCAGCTTGCTTTCTAGCGGGGTTAACACCGGGGAGCTGTTTTTT	CASSLLSSGVNTGELFF
TRBJ1-1	TRBV19	-	-	TGTGCCAGTAGGCGGGGGGCGTGGAACACTGAAGCTTTCTTT	CASRRGAWNTEAFF
TRBJ1-2	TRBV30	once	-	TGTGCCTGGCGACGTGGGAGAGACTCTGGCTACACCTTC	CAWRRGRDSGYTF
TRBJ2-3	TRBV7-3	-	-	TGTGCCAGCAGCTTAGGTGGACTTAACACAGATACGCAGTATTTT	CASSLGGLNTDTQYF
TRBJ2-2	TRBV19	-	-	TGTGCCAGTAGTATAGTTGCGTCCGGGGAGCTGTTTTTT	CASSIVASGELFF
TRBJ2-7	TRBV19	-	TRBD1	TGTGCCAGCACGCCGGGACAGGGACCCTACGAGCAGTACTTC	CASTPGQGPYEQYF
TRBJ1-5	TRBV27	-	-	TGTGCCAGCAGATGGACAAGTAATCAGCCCCAGCATTTT	CASRWTSNQPQHF
TRBJ1-5	TRBV27	-	-	TGTGCCAGCAGAGGAGGCAATCAGCCCCAGCATTTT	CASRGGNQPQHF
TRBJ2-5	TRBV18	-	TRBD2	TGTGCCAGCTCACCACAGCCTAGCGGGGGGCGAGAAGAGACCCAGTACTTC	CASSPQPSGGREETQYF
TRBJ2-5	TRBV7-2	-	-	TGTGCCAGCTCTGCGGGGATCCAAGAGACCCAGTACTTC	CASSAGIQETQYF
TRBJ1-5	TRBV3-1/TRBV3-2	-	TRBD1	TGTGCCAGCAGCCAAGAGGGACAGCCTGGGCCCCAGCATTTT	CASSQEGQPGPQHF
TRBJ2-7	TRBV28	-	TRBD1	TGTGCCAGCAGCCGGACAGGGGGCTACGAGCAGTACTTC	CASSRTGGYEQYF
TRBJ1-3	TRBV4-1	-	-	TGCGCCAGCAGCCAACGGGTCGTCGGAAACACCATATATTTT	CASSQRVVGNTIYF
TRBJ1-1	TRBV5-6	-	TRBD1	TGTGCCAGCAGCTTAAGGGCAGGGGGTTTGGCGAACACTGAAGCTTTCTTT	CASSLRAGGLANTEAFF
TRBJ2-7	TRBV7-9	-	-	TGTGCCAGCAGCTTAGTGGAGGGCTTCTCCTACGAGCAGTACTTC	CASSLVEGFSYEQYF
TRBJ2-7	TRBV3-1/TRBV3-2	-	TRBD1	TGTGCCAGCAGCCAACTCAGGGGGCGCGAGCAGTACTTC	CASSQLRGREQYF
TRBJ1-6	TRBV14	-	-	TGTGCCAGCAGCTTAAGCGGGGTAGCCTATAATTCACCCCTCCACTTT	CASSLSGVAYNSPLHF
TRBJ2-1	TRBV10-1	-	TRBD1	TGCGCCAGCAGTGAGACCGGGACAGCCTACAATGAGCAGTTCTTC	CASSETGTAYNEQFF
TRBJ2-2	TRBV7-6	-	-	TGTGCCAGCAGCTGGGGGGAGCACACCGGGGAGCTGTTTTTT	CASSWGEHTGELFF
TRBJ2-1	TRBV4-2	-	-	TGTGCCAGCAGCCAAGATGGGGGGGGCCCCTACAATGAGCAGTTCTTC	CASSQDGGGPYNEQFF
TRBJ1-1	TRBV19	-	-	TGTGCCAGTACACTGGGGGGGGGAAACACTGAAGCTTTCTTT	CASTLGGGNTEAFF
TRBJ1-2	TRBV12-3/TRBV12-4	-	-	TGTGCCAGCAGTTCGGGACAAAACTATGGCTACACCTTC	CASSSGQNYGYTF